What follows is one T cell receptor (beta chain) and its context. Measured with immunoSEQ multiplex PCR; TCRdb has only the in-frame clones, and not every one. The sample records some 60,000 clones, around 92% being singletons. The germline V gene has CDR1 SEHNR and CDR2 FQNEAQ (reference sequence). CDR3 size: 17 residues. With 3 bases clipped from V and 0 bases from J, the junction kept 5 bases outside the gene matches. This entry is derived from a study of technical replicates of blood from several donors. Sequences were obtained from PBMCs. This sequence joins TRBV7-9 and TRBJ2-7; 13 bases align to TRBD2. The origin of this receptor is a human donor in good health. Some clones in this sample may be carry-over from other donors' samples. CDR3 protein: CASSLGRLAGGSYEQYF. CDR3 in DNA: TGTGCCAGCAGCTTGGGACGACTAGCGGGGGGCTCCTACGAGCAGTACTTC.